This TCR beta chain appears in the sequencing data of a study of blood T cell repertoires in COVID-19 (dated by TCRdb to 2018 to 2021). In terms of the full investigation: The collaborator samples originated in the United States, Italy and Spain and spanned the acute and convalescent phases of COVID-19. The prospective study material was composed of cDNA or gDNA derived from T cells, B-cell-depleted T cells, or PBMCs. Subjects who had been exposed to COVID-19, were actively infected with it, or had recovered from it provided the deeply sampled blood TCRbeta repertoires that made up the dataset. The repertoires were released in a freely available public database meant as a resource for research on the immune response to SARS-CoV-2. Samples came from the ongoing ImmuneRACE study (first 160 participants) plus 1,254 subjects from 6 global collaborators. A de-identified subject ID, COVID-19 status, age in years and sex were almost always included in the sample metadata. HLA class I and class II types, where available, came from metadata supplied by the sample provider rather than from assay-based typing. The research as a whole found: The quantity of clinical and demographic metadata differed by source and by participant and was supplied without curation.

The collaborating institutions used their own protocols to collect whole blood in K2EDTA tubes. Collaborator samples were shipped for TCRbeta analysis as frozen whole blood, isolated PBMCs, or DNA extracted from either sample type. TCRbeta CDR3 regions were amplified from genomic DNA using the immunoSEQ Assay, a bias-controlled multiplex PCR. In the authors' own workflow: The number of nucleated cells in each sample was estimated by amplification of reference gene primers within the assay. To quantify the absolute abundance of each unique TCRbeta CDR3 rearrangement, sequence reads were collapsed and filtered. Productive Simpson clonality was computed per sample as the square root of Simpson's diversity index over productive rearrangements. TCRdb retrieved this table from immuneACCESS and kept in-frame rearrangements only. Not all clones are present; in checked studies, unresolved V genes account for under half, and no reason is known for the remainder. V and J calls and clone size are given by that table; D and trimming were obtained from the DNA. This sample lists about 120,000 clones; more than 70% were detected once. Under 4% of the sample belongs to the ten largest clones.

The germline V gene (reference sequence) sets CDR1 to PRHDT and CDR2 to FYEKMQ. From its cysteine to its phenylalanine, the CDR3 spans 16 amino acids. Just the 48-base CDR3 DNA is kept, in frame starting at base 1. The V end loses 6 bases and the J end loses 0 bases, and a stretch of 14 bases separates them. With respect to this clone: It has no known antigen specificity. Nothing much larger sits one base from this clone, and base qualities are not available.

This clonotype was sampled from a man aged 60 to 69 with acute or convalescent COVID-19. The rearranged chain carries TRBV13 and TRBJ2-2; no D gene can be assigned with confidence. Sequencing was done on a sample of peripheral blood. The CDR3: CASREVLLTNTGELFF. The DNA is TGTGCCAGCAGAGAAGTCTTACTGACGAACACCGGGGAGCTGTTTTTT.